This record looks at one TCR beta chain sequence and its context. Its antigen is unknown. The sample is drawn from a study of human T cells and chemical hapten exposure. Overall study context: Variation in per-sample TCR yields came mainly from small pooled library volume differences. Study outcomes and limitations: Once DPC sensitization occurred, TCRs above 1 in 1000 frequency showed no change.

Blood, whole and unfractionated, served as the source for total RNA extraction. The library put unique molecular identifiers onto individual cDNA molecules. As processed by the authors: The median was around 91,000 TCRs per sample, ranging roughly 23,224 to 750,000. TCRdb redid the calling of the 5' RACE reads with MiXCR, one entry per CDR3 protein. It is TCRdb's table, rather than the study itself, that gives the V and J calls and clone size. The profile shows over 95,000 distinct CDR3 sequences, roughly a fifth of them singletons. CDR3 size: 14 residues. Trimming cost V 5 bases and J 2 bases, with 10 bases left between them. Germline CDR1 and CDR2: DFQATT and SNEGSKA (reference sequence).

The source of this sequence is a human donor in good health. The V and J genes are TRBV20-1 and TRBJ1-6; no clear D gene. The CDR3: CSASPGTYNSPLHF. Here the CDR3 DNA reads TGCAGTGCTTCCCCCGGGACCTATAATTCACCCCTCCACTTT.